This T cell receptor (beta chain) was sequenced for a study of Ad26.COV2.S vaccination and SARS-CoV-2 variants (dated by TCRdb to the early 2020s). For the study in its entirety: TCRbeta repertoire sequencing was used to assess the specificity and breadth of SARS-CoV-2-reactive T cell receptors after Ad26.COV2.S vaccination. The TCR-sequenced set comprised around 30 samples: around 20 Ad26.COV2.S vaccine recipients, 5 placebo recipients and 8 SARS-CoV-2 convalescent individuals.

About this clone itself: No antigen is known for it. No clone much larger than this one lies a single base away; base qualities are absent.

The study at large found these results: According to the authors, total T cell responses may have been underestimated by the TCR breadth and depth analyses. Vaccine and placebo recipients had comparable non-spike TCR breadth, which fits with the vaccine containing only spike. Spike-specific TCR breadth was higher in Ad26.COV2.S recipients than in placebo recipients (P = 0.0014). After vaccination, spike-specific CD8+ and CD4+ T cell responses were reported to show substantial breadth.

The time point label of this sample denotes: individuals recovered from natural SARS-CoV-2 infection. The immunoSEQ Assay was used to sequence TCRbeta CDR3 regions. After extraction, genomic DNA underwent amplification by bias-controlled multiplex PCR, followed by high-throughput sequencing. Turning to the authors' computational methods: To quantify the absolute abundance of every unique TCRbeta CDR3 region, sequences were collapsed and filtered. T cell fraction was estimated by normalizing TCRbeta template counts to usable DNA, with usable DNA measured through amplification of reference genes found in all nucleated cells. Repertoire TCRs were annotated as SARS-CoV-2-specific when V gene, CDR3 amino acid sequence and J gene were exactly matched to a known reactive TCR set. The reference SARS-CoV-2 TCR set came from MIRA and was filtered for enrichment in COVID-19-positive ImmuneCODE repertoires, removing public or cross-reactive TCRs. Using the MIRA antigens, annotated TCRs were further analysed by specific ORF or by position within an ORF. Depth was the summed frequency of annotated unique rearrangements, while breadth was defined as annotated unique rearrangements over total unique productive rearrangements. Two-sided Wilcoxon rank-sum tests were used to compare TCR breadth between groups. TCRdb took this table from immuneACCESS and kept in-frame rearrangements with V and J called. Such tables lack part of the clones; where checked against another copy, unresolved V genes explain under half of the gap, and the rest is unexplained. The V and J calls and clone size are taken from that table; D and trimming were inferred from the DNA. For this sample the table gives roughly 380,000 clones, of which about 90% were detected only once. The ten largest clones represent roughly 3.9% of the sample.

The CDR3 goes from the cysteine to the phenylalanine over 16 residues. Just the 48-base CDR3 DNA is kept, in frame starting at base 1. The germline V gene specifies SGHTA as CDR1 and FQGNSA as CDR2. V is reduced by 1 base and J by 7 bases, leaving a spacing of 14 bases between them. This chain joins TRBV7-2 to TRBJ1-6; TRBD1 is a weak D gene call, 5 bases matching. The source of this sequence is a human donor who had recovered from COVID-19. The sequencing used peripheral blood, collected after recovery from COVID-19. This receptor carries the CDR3 CASSLVGGVGNSPLHF. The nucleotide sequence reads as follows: TGTGCCAGCAGCTTAGTTGGGGGGGTCGGAAATTCACCCCTCCACTTT.